Listed here are 5 T cell receptor beta chains from one sample, sequenced in a study of shared T cell receptors in the human thymus. Some clones are missing from TCRdb's copy, which holds only in-frame ones; the method was immunoSEQ multiplex PCR. Among some 640,000 clones listed, roughly 86% were seen once. This sample also appeared in a second study, on human thymus T cells.

Sequencing used thymocytes. The receptors originated from a boy in the first two years of life with a congenital heart defect.

The rearrangement uses TRBV9 and TRBJ1-3, with TRBD1 identical over 11 bases. Germline values: CDR1 SGDLS, CDR2 YYNGEE. The CDR3 is 23 amino acids. Unmatched junction bases numbered 20, after V lost 0 bases and J lost 0 bases. The CDR3 spells CASSVVPDRGPKPKTRSGNTIYF. CDR3 coding DNA: TGTGCCAGCAGCGTAGTCCCGGACAGGGGGCCGAAACCCAAGACCCGCTCTGGAAACACCATATATTTT.

The chain recombines TRBV30 with TRBJ2-1; tentatively, D is TRBD2 (6 bases). In germline, CDR1 is GTSNPN, CDR2 SVGIG (reference sequence). The CDR3 covers 13 residues. Trimming left V 8 bases short and J 0 bases short, with 11 bases between. The CDR3 DNA reads as TGTGCCCTGCGACTAGGCTCCTACAATGAGCAGTTCTTC. Residues: CALRLGSYNEQFF.

The chain is built from TRBV5-1 and TRBJ1-6, with TRBD1 matching over 9 bases. The V gene end was trimmed by 4 bases and the J gene end by 9 bases; junction bases not matched to a gene: 8. Germline lookup yields CDR1 SGHRS and CDR2 YFSETQ. This CDR3 has 15 residues. The CDR3 protein is CASSTEGTGISPLHF. The CDR3 DNA follows: TGCGCCAGCAGCACCGAGGGGACAGGGATTTCACCCCTCCACTTT.

The chain links TRBV5-6 to TRBJ2-5, with 9 nucleotides matching TRBD1. Germline CDR1 SGHDT, CDR2 YYEEEE. After removal of 4 bases from V and 1 base from J, the junction contained 8 bases not matched to a gene. This CDR3 is built from 16 residues. CDR3 region: CASSQDRGRFQETQYF. The CDR3 DNA reads TGTGCCAGCAGCCAGGACAGGGGACGCTTCCAAGAGACCCAGTACTTC.

The gene calls are TRBV7-9 and TRBJ2-7; TRBD1 matches 7 bases. The CDR3 length is 15 residues. J lost 0 bases, V lost 4 bases, and 6 bases had no gene match. Germline V CDR1 and CDR2: SEHNR, FQNEAQ (reference sequence). CDR3 sequence reads: CASSSARGSSYEQYF. As DNA, the CDR3 is TGTGCCAGCAGCTCCGCCAGGGGGAGCTCCTACGAGCAGTACTTC.